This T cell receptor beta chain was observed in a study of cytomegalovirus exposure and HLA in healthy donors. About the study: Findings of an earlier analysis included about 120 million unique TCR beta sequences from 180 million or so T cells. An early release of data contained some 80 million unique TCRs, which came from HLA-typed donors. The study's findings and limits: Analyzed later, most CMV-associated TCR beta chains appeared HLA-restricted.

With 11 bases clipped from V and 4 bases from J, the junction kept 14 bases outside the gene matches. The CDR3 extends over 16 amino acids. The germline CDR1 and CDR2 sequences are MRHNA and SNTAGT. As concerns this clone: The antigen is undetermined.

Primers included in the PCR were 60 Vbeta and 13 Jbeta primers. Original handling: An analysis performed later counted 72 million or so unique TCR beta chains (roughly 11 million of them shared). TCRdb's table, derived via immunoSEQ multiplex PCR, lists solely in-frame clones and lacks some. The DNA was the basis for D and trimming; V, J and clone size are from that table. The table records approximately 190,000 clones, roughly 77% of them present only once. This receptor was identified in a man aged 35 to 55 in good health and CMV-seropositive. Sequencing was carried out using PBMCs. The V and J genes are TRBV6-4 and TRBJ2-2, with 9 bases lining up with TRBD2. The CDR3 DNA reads TGTGCCTGCGGGACAGACGGAGCGGGGGGCACCGGGGAGCTGTTTTTT. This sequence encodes CACGTDGAGGTGELFF.